A selection of T cell receptor beta chains follows, all from one sample in a study of blood T cells in healthy people across ages. From the 5' RACE reads, TCRdb called clonotypes with MiXCR, one entry per CDR3 protein. The data contain over a million distinct CDR3 sequences, 59% of them singletons. Material: blood. These receptors all come from a man younger than 35 in good health. Each CDR3 is given with its conserved first and last residue. D genes are given only for firm matches. Rows give clone size only sometimes, using once, few, many, or a class for an expanded clone.

d_call,v_call,clone_size,j_call,cdr3_nt,cdr3_aa
TRBD2,TRBV9,.,TRBJ2-4,TGTGCCAGCAGCGTAGAGACTAGCGGCGGTGGAAAGTCCTACGAGCGGTACTTC,CASSVETSGGGKSYERYF
TRBD1,TRBV7-9,few,TRBJ2-7,TGTGCCAGCAGCCCACAGGGGATCACCTACGAGCAGTACTTC,CASSPQGITYEQYF
.,TRBV13,.,TRBJ2-1,TGTGCCAGCAGCCCTACTCGGCCAAAAGGAAAGGGGCAGTTCTTC,CASSPTRPKGKGQFF
TRBD2,TRBV20-1,.,TRBJ2-1,TGCAGTGCCCCGGGACTAGCGGGGGCCGCAAGCTCCTACAATGAGCAGTTCTTC,CSAPGLAGAASSYNEQFF
.,TRBV7-9,.,TRBJ1-4,TGTGCCAGCAGCTCCACAGGGATGGAAAATGAAAAACTGTTTTTT,CASSSTGMENEKLFF
TRBD2,TRBV4-1,once,TRBJ2-2,TGCGCCAGCAGCCAAGTAATAGCGGGGATCACCGGGGAGCTGTTTTTT,CASSQVIAGITGELFF
.,TRBV21-1,few,TRBJ1-5,TGTGCCAGCAGCAAACATGGGTCGACCCCTAGCAATCAGCCCCAGCATTTT,CASSKHGSTPSNQPQHF
TRBD1,TRBV5-5,.,TRBJ2-3,TGTGCCAGCAGCTTGTGGATGGTTTCGGACAGGTTTTCCACAGATACGCAGTATTTT,CASSLWMVSDRFSTDTQYF
.,TRBV4-2,.,TRBJ2-5,TGTGCCAGCAGCCCCTCAGGGGTGGAGGCCCAGTACTTC,CASSPSGVEAQYF
TRBD2,TRBV10-3,once,TRBJ2-7,TGCGCCATCAGTTCGCATGAGCTGAGCGGGGGTTCGATCTACGAGCAGTACTTC,CAISSHELSGGSIYEQYF
.,TRBV7-9,once,TRBJ2-5,TGTGCCAGCAGGGCGGGCCAGCTAGAAGAGACCCAGTACTTC,CASRAGQLEETQYF
.,TRBV6-6,.,TRBJ1-4,TGTGCCAGCCAGGGGAGGGTGGGTAATGAAAAACTGTTTTTT,CASQGRVGNEKLFF
.,TRBV20-1,.,TRBJ2-7,TGCAGTGCTCCAGGTTCCACCTACGAGCAGTACTTC,CSAPGSTYEQYF
.,TRBV4-2,once,TRBJ1-1,TGTGCCAGCAGCCAGGGAGTGGCGTTAAACACTGAAGCTTTCTTT,CASSQGVALNTEAFF
.,TRBV28,.,TRBJ1-4,TGTGCCAGCAGCGCACCCTCGACAGGTAGATTTGAAAAACTGTTTTTT,CASSAPSTGRFEKLFF
TRBD2,TRBV4-1,.,TRBJ2-1,TGCGCCAGCAGCCAAGAGACTAGCCCCTACAATGAGCAGTTCTTC,CASSQETSPYNEQFF